A selection of T cell receptor beta chains follows, all from one sample in a study of blood T cell repertoires in COVID-19. Sequencing used immunoSEQ multiplex PCR; TCRdb keeps in-frame clones, though not all of them. The data contain about 200,000 clones, around 83% of them singletons. The sample comprised peripheral blood. The receptors stem from a woman older than 75 with acute or convalescent COVID-19. The CDR3 runs from the conserved cysteine through the conserved F or W. Each record gives: D gene, clone size, J gene, V gene, CDR3 DNA, CDR3 protein. The D gene is left open where the match is weak. Some rows mark clone size as missing; the rest say once, few, many or name a class of expanded clone.

. once TRBJ1-2 TRBV6-6 TGTGCCAGCAGTTACTTATTGTCGGGAGGGATCTATGGCTACACCTTC CASSYLLSGGIYGYTF
TRBD1 once TRBJ2-7 TRBV5-1 TGCGCCAGCAGCCCTCAACCGGGACAGGGGTTGTACGAGCAGTACTTC CASSPQPGQGLYEQYF
TRBD1 . TRBJ1-6 TRBV6-5 TGTGCCAGCAGTCCCCCAGGGGGCGCGTATTCACCCCTCCACTTT CASSPPGGAYSPLHF
. . TRBJ1-1 TRBV5-1 TGCGCCAGCAGCTTGGAACTTTTGGGGGCGCGAGGCACTGAAGCTTTCTTT CASSLELLGARGTEAFF
. . TRBJ1-2 TRBV7-9 TGTGCCAGCAGCCTAGTCGACATAGGCGGCTACACCTTC CASSLVDIGGYTF
. . TRBJ1-5 TRBV5-8 TGTGCCAGCAGCTTGGTGTTGACAGGCCTCTATAGCAATCAGCCCCAGCATTTT CASSLVLTGLYSNQPQHF
TRBD1 . TRBJ1-1 TRBV6-5 TGTGCCAGCAGTCCGGACAGGTCTTTGAACACTGAAGCTTTCTTT CASSPDRSLNTEAFF
. . TRBJ1-1 TRBV6-6 TGTGCCAGCAGTTACTCAGCTAGGAACACTGAAGCTTTCTTT CASSYSARNTEAFF
. . TRBJ2-5 TRBV12-5 TGTGCTAGTGGACCGGACTCTCAAGAGACCCAGTACTTC CASGPDSQETQYF
TRBD2 . TRBJ2-7 TRBV19 TGTGCCAGTAGTCCTTCGCGGCTCCGGGAGGACGAGCAGTACTTC CASSPSRLREDEQYF
. . TRBJ1-3 TRBV25-1 TGTGCCAGCAGTGTGCCTCCGGAGTATTTT CASSVPPEYF